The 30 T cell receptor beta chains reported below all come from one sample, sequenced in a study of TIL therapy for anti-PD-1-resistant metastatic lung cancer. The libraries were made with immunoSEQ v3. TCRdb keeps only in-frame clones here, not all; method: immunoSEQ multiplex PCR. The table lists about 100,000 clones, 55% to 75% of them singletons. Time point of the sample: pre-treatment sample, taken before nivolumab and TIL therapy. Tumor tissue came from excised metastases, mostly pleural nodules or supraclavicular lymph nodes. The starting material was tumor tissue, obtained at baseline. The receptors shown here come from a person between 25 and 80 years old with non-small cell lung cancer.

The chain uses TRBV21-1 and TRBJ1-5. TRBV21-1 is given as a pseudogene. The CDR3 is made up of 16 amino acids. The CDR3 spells CASSKGLSLFGGPQHF. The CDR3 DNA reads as TGTGCCAGCAGCAAAGGACTAAGCCTGTTTGGTGGGCCCCAGCATTTT.

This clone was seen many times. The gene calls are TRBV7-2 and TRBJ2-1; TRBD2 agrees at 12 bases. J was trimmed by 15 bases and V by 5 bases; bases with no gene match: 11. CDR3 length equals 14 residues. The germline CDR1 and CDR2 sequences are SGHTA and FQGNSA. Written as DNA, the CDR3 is TGTGCCAGCAGCCCTCATACGACTAGCGGGAGCGTGTTCTTC. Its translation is CASSPHTTSGSVFF.

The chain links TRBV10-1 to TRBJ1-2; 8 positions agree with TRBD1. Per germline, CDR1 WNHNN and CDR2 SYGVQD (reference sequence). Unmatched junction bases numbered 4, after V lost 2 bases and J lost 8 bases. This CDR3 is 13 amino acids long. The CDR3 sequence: CASSETRGQGYTF. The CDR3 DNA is TGCGCCAGCAGTGAGACCAGGGGGCAGGGCTACACCTTC.

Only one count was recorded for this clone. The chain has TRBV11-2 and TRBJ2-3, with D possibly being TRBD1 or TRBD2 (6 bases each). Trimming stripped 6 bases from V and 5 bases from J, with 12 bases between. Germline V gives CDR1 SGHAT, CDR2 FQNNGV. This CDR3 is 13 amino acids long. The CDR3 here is CASRPRGQDTQYF. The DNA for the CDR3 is TGTGCCAGCAGACCGCGGGGACAAGATACGCAGTATTTT.

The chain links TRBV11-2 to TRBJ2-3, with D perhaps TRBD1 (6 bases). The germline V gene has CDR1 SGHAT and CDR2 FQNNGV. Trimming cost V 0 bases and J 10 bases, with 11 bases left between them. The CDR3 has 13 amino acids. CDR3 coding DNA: TGTGCCAGCAGCTTAGATGCGCAGGGGCCGCAGTATTTT. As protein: CASSLDAQGPQYF.

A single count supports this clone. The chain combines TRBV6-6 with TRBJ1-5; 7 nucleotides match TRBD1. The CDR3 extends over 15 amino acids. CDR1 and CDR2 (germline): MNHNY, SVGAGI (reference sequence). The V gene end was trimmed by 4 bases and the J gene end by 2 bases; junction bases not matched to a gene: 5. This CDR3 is CASSSEGAGNQPQHF. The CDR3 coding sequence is TGTGCCAGCAGTTCGGAGGGGGCAGGCAATCAGCCCCAGCATTTT.

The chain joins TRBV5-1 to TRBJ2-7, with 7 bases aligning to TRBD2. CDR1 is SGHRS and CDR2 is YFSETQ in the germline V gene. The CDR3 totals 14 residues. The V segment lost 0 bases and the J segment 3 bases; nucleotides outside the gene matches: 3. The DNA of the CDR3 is TGCGCCAGCAGCTTGGGGTCGGGGGGCTACGAGCAGTACTTC. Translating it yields CASSLGSGGYEQYF.

DNA of the CDR3: TGTGCCAGCAGCGTAAATCCCGGGACTAGTGGAAATGAGCAGTTCTTC. Translated: CASSVNPGTSGNEQFF. The gene calls are TRBV7-3 and TRBJ2-1; 8 nucleotides align to TRBD2. The CDR3 extends over 16 amino acids. CDR1 is SGHTA, CDR2 FQGTGA, per germline. Trimming removed 5 bases from V and 7 bases from J; junction bases left unmatched: 13.

CDR3: CASLQGNNEKLFF. The DNA for the CDR3 is TGTGCCAGCCTTCAGGGGAATAATGAAAAACTGTTTTTT. The rearrangement links TRBV18 to TRBJ1-4; a weak D match, TRBD1 (6 bases). Trimming removed 8 bases at V and 4 bases at J, with 11 bases between. Germline CDR1 reads KGHSH; CDR2 reads LQKENI. This CDR3 is 13 amino acids long.

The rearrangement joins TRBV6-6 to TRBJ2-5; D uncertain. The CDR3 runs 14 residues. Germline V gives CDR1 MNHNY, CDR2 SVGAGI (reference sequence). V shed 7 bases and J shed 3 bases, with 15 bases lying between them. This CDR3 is CASKLGGREETQYF. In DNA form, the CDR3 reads TGTGCCAGCAAGTTAGGCGGAAGGGAAGAGACCCAGTACTTC.

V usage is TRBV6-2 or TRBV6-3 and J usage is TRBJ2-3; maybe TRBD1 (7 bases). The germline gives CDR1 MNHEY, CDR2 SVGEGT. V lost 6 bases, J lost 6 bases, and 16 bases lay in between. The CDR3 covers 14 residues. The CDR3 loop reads CASSQTGAGDTQYF. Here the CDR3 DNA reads TGTGCCAGCAGCCAAACAGGGGCGGGGGATACGCAGTATTTT.

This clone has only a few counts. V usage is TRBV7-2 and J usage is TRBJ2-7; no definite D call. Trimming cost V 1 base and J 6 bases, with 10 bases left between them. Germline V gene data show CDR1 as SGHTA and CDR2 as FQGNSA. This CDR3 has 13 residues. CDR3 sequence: CASSLEGSSEQYF. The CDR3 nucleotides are TGTGCCAGCAGCTTAGAGGGCAGCAGCGAGCAGTACTTC.

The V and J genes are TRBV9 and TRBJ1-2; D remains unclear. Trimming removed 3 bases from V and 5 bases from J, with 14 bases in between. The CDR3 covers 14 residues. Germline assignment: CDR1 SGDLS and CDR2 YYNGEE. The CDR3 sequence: CASSEDRASYGYTF. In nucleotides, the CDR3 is TGTGCCAGCAGCGAGGACCGAGCCTCTTATGGCTACACCTTC.

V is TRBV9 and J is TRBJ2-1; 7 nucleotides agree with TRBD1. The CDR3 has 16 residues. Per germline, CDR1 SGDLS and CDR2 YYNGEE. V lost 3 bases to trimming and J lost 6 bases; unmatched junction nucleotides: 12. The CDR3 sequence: CASSGLQGDNSNEQFF. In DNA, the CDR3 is TGTGCCAGCAGCGGCCTCCAGGGGGACAACTCCAATGAGCAGTTCTTC.

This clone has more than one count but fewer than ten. CDR3 coding DNA: TGTGCCAGCAGCGTAGGGGACGGCGGGACGGGCTACACCTTC. Its protein product is CASSVGDGGTGYTF. This chain links TRBV9 with TRBJ1-2; possible D gene TRBD1, 5 bases. This CDR3 spans 14 amino acids. Per the germline V gene, CDR1 is SGDLS and CDR2 is YYNGEE. With 0 bases removed from V and 8 bases from J, the gap between germline ends came to 14 bases.

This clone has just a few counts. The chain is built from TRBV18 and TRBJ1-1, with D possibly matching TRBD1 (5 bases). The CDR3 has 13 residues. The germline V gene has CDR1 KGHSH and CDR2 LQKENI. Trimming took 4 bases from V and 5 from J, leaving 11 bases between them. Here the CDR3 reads CASSLGGVTEAFF. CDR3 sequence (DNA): TGTGCCAGCTCACTGGGGGGGGTTACTGAAGCTTTCTTT.

The CDR3 spells CASRSWDSRNYGYTF. CDR3 DNA sequence: TGTGCCAGCAGGTCCTGGGACAGCCGTAACTATGGCTACACCTTC. This chain links TRBV27 with TRBJ1-2, with 7 bases matching TRBD1. CDR1 and CDR2 from the germline V gene are MNHEY and SMNVEV (reference sequence). V was pared by 6 bases and J by 1 base, with 8 bases of the junction left unmatched. There are 15 residues in the CDR3.

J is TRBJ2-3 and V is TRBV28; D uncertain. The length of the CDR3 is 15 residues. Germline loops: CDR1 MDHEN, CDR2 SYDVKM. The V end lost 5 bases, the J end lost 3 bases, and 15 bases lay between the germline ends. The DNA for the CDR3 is TGTGCCAGCAGTCGCCTGGGGTTTGGGACAGATACGCAGTATTTT. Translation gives CASSRLGFGTDTQYF.

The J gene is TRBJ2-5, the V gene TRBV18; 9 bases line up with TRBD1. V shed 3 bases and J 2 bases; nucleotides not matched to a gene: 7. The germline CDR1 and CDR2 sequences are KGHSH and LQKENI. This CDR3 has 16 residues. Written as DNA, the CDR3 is TGTGCCAGCTCACCTGGGATGGGGACAGGGCAAGAGACCCAGTACTTC. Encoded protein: CASSPGMGTGQETQYF. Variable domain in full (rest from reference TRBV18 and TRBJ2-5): NAGVMQNPRHLVRRRGQEARLRCSPMKGHSHVYWYRQLPEEGLKFMVYLQKENIIDESGMPKERFSAEFPKEGPSILRIQQVVRGDSAAYFCASSPGMGTGQETQYFGPGTRLLVL.

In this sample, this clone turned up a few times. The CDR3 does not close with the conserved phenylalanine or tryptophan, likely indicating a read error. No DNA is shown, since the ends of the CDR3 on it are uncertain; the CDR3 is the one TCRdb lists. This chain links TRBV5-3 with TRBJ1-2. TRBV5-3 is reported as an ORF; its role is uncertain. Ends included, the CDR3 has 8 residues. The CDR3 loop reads CAGGGIES.

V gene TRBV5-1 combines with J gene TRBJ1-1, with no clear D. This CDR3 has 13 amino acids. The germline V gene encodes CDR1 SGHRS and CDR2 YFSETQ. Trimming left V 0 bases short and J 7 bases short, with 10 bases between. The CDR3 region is CASSLEGRLEAFF. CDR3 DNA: TGCGCCAGCAGCTTGGAGGGCAGGCTTGAAGCTTTCTTT. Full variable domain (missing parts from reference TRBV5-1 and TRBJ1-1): KAGVTQTPRYLIKTRGQQVTLSCSPISGHRSVSWYQQTPGQGLQFLFEYFSETQRNKGNFPGRFSGRQFSNSRSEMNVSTLELGDSALYLCASSLEGRLEAFFGQGTRLTVV.

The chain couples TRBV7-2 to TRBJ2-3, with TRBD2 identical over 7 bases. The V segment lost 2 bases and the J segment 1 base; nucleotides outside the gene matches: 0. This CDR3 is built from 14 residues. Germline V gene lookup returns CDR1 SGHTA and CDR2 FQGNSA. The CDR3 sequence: CASSLLAGTDTQYF. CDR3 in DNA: TGTGCCAGCAGCTTACTAGCGGGCACAGATACGCAGTATTTT.

CDR3 region: CASYLGGTYNEQFF. CDR3 nucleotides: TGTGCCAGCTATTTGGGGGGGACGTACAATGAGCAGTTCTTC. This sequence joins TRBV9 and TRBJ2-1, with TRBD2 matching over 7 bases. V shed 7 bases, J shed 4 bases, and the junction held 8 bases outside the gene matches. Germline V lookup: CDR1 SGDLS, CDR2 YYNGEE. The CDR3 runs 14 residues.

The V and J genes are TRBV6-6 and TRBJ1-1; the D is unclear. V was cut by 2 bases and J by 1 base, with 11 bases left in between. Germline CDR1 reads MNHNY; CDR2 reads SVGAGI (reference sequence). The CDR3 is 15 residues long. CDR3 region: CASSYPGMANTEAFF. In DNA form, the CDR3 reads TGTGCCAGCAGTTACCCCGGGATGGCGAACACTGAAGCTTTCTTT.

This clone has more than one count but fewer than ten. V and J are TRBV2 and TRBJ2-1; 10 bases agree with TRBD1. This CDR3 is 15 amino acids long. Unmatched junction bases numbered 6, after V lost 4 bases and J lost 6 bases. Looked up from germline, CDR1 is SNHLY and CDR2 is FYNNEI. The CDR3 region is CASSGRQGAINEQFF. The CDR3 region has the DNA TGTGCCAGCAGTGGGAGACAGGGGGCAATCAATGAGCAGTTCTTC.

CDR3 sequence: CASSKAGGDGYTF. For the CDR3, the DNA is TGTGCCAGCAGCAAGGCGGGCGGGGATGGCTACACCTTC. The chain carries TRBV7-9 and TRBJ1-2; unclear D gene. V was clipped by 5 bases and J by 6 bases, with 13 bases between them. Germline V gene lookup returns CDR1 SEHNR and CDR2 FQNEAQ (reference sequence). The CDR3 loop spans 13 amino acids.

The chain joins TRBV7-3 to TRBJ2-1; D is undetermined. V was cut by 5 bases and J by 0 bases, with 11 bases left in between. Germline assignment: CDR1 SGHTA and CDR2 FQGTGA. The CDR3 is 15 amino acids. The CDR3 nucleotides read TGTGCCAGCAGCCCTAACCGTCGCTCCTACAATGAGCAGTTCTTC. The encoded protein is CASSPNRRSYNEQFF.

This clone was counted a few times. CDR3 DNA: TGTGCCAGCAGTCTGGGACATACCACAGATACGCAGTATTTT. Translated: CASSLGHTTDTQYF. V gene TRBV6-5 combines with J gene TRBJ2-3, with a weak D call TRBD1 (6 bases). The V end was cut by 5 bases, the J end by 2 bases, with 11 bases between. The CDR3 loop spans 14 amino acids. The germline V gene has CDR1 MNHEY and CDR2 SVGAGI.

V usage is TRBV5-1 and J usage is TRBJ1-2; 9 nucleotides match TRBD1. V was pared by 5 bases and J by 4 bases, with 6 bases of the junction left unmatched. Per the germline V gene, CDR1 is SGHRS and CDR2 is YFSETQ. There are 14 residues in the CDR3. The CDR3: CASSSTGGPYGYTF. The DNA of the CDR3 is TGCGCCAGCAGTTCTACAGGGGGCCCCTATGGCTACACCTTC. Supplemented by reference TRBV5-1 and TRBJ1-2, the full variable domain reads KAGVTQTPRYLIKTRGQQVTLSCSPISGHRSVSWYQQTPGQGLQFLFEYFSETQRNKGNFPGRFSGRQFSNSRSEMNVSTLELGDSALYLCASSSTGGPYGYTFGSGTRLTVV.

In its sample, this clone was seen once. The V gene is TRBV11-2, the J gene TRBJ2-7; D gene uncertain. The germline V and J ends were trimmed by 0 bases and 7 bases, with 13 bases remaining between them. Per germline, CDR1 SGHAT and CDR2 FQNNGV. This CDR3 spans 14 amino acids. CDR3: CASSLDGNSREQYF. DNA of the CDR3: TGTGCCAGCAGCTTAGATGGGAATAGCAGGGAGCAGTACTTC.